What follows are 11 T cell receptor beta chains derived from one specimen sequenced in a study of OX40 agonist ivuxolimab in advanced cancers. Library generation was performed with the immunoSEQ multiplex PCR assay. Drawn from immuneACCESS, this table holds only the in-frame rearrangements with V and J called that TCRdb kept. Clones are partly lost; checked studies trace under half to an unresolved V gene and leave the rest unexplained. The table for this sample lists approximately 77,000 clones; roughly 80% of them were counted only once. Roughly 1.9% of the sample is taken by the ten largest. The specimen was CD4+ or CD8+ T cells sorted from blood, collected in a trial of the OX40 agonist ivuxolimab. These receptors were collected from an adult with an advanced solid tumor such as melanoma, head and neck, liver or kidney cancer.

CDR3 coding DNA: TGTGCCACCAGCCGGGACAGAGCAGTACCTGAAGCTTTCTTT. It encodes CATSRDRAVPEAFF. This chain uses TRBV15 with TRBJ1-1; 7 nucleotides match TRBD1. Germline CDR1 and CDR2: LNHNV and YYDKDF (reference sequence). There are 14 residues in the CDR3. The junction had 9 bases not matched to a gene; V was cut back by 5 bases and J by 6 bases.

The chain has TRBV6-6 and TRBJ1-3, with 7 bases identical to TRBD1. The ends lost 2 bases at V and 2 bases at J; junction bases unmatched: 0. The germline gives CDR1 MNHNY, CDR2 SVGAGI (reference sequence). The CDR3 has 14 amino acids. The CDR3 DNA reads as TGTGCCAGCAGTTACAGGGGGCCTGGAAACACCATATATTTT. It yields the protein CASSYRGPGNTIYF.

CDR3 region: CASTTSSSYEQYF. The CDR3 region has the DNA TGTGCCAGCACGACTAGCAGCTCCTACGAGCAGTACTTC. The chain joins TRBV6-1 to TRBJ2-7, with 7 nucleotides matching TRBD2. The germline gives CDR1 MNHNS, CDR2 SASEGT. The CDR3 runs to 13 residues. Germline trimming cut 7 bases from V and 0 bases from J; bases unmatched to any gene: 3.

The gene calls are TRBV4-3 and TRBJ2-5; unclear D gene. V was pared by 0 bases and J by 2 bases, with 10 bases between. The germline gives CDR1 LGHNA, CDR2 YSLEER. The CDR3 contains 15 residues. This CDR3 is CASSQDPGPQETQYF. In DNA, the CDR3 is TGCGCCAGCAGCCAAGACCCGGGCCCGCAAGAGACCCAGTACTTC.

The chain combines TRBV7-9 with TRBJ2-3; unclear D gene. This CDR3 is 13 amino acids long. Germline-derived CDR1 and CDR2 are SEHNR and FQNEAQ (reference sequence). V lost 1 base, J lost 4 bases, and 6 bases lay in between. The CDR3 spells CASSLGRADTQYF. As DNA, the CDR3 is TGTGCCAGCAGCTTAGGACGGGCAGATACGCAGTATTTT.

This chain links TRBV6-6 with TRBJ2-7; 7 bases fit TRBD1. Germline CDR1 MNHNY, CDR2 SVGAGI (reference sequence). The junction had 8 bases not matched to a gene; V was cut back by 6 bases and J by 6 bases. The CDR3 loop spans 13 amino acids. The DNA of the CDR3 is TGTGCCAGCAGGGACAGGAACCTCCGCGAGCAGTACTTC. Translated: CASRDRNLREQYF.

The genes are TRBV4-2 and TRBJ2-3, with D possibly being TRBD2 (5 bases). V lost 5 bases and J lost 4, with 13 bases in between. Germline CDR1 reads LGHNA; CDR2 reads YNFKEQ. The CDR3 has 14 residues. The CDR3 bases are TGTGCCAGCAGCTCGAGTCGGGGATCAGATACGCAGTATTTT. Amino acid sequence: CASSSSRGSDTQYF.

The rearrangement joins TRBV7-9 to TRBJ2-1; 9 nucleotides agree with TRBD2. J gave up 5 bases and V 3 bases, and 8 bases lay outside the gene matches. The length of the CDR3 is 16 residues. The germline V gene encodes CDR1 SEHNR and CDR2 FQNEAQ (reference sequence). Here the CDR3 reads CASSFGSGRRNNEQFF. The CDR3 coding sequence is TGTGCCAGCAGCTTTGGTAGCGGGAGAAGAAACAATGAGCAGTTCTTC.

The rearrangement uses TRBV5-4 and TRBJ2-7; 7 positions match TRBD1. The CDR3 length is 15 residues. V lost 4 bases, J lost 7 bases, and 14 bases stayed unmatched. Per germline, CDR1 SGHNT and CDR2 YYREEE (reference sequence). The CDR3 region is CASSSPGPQGREQYF. In DNA, the CDR3 is TGTGCCAGCAGCAGCCCGGGACCACAGGGGCGGGAGCAGTACTTC.

This clone has just a few counts. The rearrangement links TRBV28 to TRBJ1-2, with a possible D match to TRBD1 (6 bases). The CDR3 sequence is 17 residues long. V lost 4 bases to trimming and J lost 0 bases, with 18 bases between them. Germline V lookup: CDR1 MDHEN, CDR2 SYDVKM. Written as DNA, the CDR3 is TGTGCCAGCAGTTCCCGACAGGCGTTGAAATCTAACTATGGCTACACCTTC. Its translation is CASSSRQALKSNYGYTF.

This clone was detected only once. The V call is TRBV7-3, the J call TRBJ1-1, with 8 nucleotides matching TRBD1. Germline-derived CDR1 and CDR2 are SGHTA and FQGTGA. V gave up 5 bases and J gave up 4 bases; unmatched junction bases: 6. This CDR3 is built from 14 residues. CDR3 bases: TGTGCCAGCAGCGAACAGGGGGAGGGCACTGAAGCTTTCTTT. As protein: CASSEQGEGTEAFF.